The subject of this entry is one T cell receptor (beta chain). Original methodology: From reference gene primer amplification, estimates of nucleated cell counts were derived. Generated by immunoSEQ multiplex PCR, the TCRdb table keeps only in-frame clones and is missing some. The D gene and trimming were derived from the DNA, and the V and J assignments and clone size from that table. Found here are around 320,000 clones, about 85% of them singletons; the top ten hold around 2.1%. The data were obtained in a study of blood T cell repertoires in COVID-19. Study as a whole: The samples span acute and convalescent COVID-19 from the United States, Italy and Spain. Sources were T cells, B-cell-depleted T cells, or PBMCs; the material itself was cDNA or gDNA.

The CDR3 spans 16 residues. The V and J ends lost 1 base and 7 bases, in that order; junction bases with no gene match: 11. Germline values: CDR1 LGHNA, CDR2 YSLEER. This receptor was identified in a man younger than 35 with active or convalescent COVID-19. The chain has TRBV4-3 and TRBJ1-2; 8 nucleotides match TRBD1. The sequenced sample was peripheral blood. The CDR3 spells CASSQGAPGGYSGYTF. The CDR3 DNA follows: TGCGCCAGCAGCCAAGGGGCTCCAGGGGGCTACTCTGGCTACACCTTC.